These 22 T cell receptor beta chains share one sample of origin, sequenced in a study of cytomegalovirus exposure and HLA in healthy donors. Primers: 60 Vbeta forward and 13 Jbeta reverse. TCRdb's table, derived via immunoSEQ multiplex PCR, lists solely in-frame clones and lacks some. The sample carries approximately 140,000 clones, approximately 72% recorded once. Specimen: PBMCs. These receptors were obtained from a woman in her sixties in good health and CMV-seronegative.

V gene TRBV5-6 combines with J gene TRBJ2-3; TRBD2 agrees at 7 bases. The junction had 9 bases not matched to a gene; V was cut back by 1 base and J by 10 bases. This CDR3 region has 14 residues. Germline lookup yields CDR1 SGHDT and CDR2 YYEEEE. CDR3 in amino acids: CASSLRSGGSAQYF. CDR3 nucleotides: TGTGCCAGCAGCTTGCGCTCGGGAGGTAGTGCGCAGTATTTT.

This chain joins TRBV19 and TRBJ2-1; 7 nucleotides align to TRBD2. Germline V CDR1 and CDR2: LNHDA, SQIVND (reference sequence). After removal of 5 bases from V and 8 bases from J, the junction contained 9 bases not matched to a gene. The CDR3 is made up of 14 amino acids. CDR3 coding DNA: TGTGCCAGTAGTCTTAACCTCCGGGGGGATGAGCAGTTCTTC. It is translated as CASSLNLRGDEQFF. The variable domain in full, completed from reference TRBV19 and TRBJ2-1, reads DGGITQSPKYLFRKEGQNVTLSCEQNLNHDAMYWYRQDPGQGLRLIYYSQIVNDFQKGDIAEGYSVSREKKESFPLTVTSAQKNPTAFYLCASSLNLRGDEQFFGPGTRLTVL.

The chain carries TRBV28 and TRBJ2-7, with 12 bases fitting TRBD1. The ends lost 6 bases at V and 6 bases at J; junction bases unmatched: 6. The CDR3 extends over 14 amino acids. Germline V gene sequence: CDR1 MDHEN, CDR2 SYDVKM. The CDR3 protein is CASRSGQGAAEQYF. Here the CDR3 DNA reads TGTGCCAGCAGGTCGGGACAGGGGGCCGCCGAGCAGTACTTC.

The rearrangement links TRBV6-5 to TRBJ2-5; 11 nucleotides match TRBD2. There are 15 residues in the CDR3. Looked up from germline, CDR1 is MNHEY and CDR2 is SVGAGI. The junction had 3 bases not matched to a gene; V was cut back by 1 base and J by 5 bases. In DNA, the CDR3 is TGTGCCAGCAGTTACTTCCGGACTAGCGGGGAGACCCAGTACTTC. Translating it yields CASSYFRTSGETQYF.

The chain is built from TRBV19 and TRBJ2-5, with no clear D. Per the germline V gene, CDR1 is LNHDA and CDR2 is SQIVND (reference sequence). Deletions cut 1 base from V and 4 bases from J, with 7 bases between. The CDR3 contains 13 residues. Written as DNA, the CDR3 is TGTGCCAGTAGTATAGGCCTATCAGAGACCCAGTACTTC. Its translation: CASSIGLSETQYF.

DNA of the CDR3: TGTGCCAGCAGCCCGACTAGCGGGGGGATGTACGAGCAGTACTTC. Protein sequence: CASSPTSGGMYEQYF. This chain connects TRBV7-2 to TRBJ2-7, with 13 bases identical to TRBD2. V lost 5 bases, J lost 4 bases, and 5 bases stayed unmatched. CDR1 is SGHTA and CDR2 is FQGNSA in the germline V gene. The CDR3 length is 15 residues.

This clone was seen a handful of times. The CDR3, as DNA: TGCGCCAGCAGGGAGAGCGGTATCTCTGGAAACACCATATATTTT. It specifies CASRESGISGNTIYF. The rearrangement uses TRBV5-1 and TRBJ1-3, with D unresolved. V lost 5 bases to trimming and J lost 0 bases, with 12 bases between them. The CDR3 runs 15 residues. CDR1 and CDR2 (germline): SGHRS, YFSETQ.

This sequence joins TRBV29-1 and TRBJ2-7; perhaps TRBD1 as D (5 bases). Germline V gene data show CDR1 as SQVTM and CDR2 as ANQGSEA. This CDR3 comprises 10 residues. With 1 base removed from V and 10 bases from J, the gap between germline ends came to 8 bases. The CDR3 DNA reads TGCAGCGTTGAAGTGGGGCGACAGTACTTC. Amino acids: CSVEVGRQYF.

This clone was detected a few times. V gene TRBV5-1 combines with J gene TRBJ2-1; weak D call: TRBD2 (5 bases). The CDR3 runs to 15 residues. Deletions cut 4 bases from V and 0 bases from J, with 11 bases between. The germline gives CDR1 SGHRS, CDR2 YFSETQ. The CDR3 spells CASSPGRGSYNEQFF. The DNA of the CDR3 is TGCGCCAGCAGCCCGGGCCGGGGCTCCTACAATGAGCAGTTCTTC.

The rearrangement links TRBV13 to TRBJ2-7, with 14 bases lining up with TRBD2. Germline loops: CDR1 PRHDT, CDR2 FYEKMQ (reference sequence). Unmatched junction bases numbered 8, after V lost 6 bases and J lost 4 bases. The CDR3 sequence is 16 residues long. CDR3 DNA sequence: TGTGCCAGCAGACAGGGGACTAGCGGGAGAAGTTACGAGCAGTACTTC. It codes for CASRQGTSGRSYEQYF.

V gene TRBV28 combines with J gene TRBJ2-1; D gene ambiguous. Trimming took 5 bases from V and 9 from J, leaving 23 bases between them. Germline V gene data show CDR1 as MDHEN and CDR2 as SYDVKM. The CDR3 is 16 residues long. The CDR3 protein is CASSMTWVERSREQFF. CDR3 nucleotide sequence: TGTGCCAGCAGTATGACTTGGGTTGAGAGGAGTCGTGAGCAGTTCTTC.

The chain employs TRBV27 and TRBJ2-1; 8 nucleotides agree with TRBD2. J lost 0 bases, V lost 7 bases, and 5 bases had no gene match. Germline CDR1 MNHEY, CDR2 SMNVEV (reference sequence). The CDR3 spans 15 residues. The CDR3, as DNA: TGTGCCAGCACCCCTAGCGGGCCCTCCTACAATGAGCAGTTCTTC. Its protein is CASTPSGPSYNEQFF.

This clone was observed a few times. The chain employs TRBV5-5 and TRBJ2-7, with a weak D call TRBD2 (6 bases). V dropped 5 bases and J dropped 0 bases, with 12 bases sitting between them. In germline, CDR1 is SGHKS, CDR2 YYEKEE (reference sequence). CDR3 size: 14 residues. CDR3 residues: CASSLTAGSYEQYF. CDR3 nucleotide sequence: TGTGCCAGCAGTCTCACAGCGGGCTCCTACGAGCAGTACTTC.

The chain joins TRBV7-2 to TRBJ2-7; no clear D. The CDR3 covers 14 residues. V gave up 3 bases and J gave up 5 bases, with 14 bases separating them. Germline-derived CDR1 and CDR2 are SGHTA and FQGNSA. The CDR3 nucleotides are TGTGCCAGCAGCTTGTATCAAAAGGCGGACGAGCAGTACTTC. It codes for CASSLYQKADEQYF.

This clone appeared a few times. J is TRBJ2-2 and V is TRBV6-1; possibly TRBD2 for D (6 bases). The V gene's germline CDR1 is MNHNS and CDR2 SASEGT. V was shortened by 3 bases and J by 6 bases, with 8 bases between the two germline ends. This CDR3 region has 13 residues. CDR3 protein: CASSDGLPGELFF. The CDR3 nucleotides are TGTGCCAGCAGTGACGGACTACCCGGGGAGCTGTTTTTT.

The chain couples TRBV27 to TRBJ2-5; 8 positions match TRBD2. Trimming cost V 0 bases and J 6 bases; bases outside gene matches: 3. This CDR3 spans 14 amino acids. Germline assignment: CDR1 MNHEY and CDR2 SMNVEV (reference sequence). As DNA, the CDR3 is TGTGCCAGCAGTTTATCGCGGGGGGAGAAGACCCAGTACTTC. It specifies CASSLSRGEKTQYF.

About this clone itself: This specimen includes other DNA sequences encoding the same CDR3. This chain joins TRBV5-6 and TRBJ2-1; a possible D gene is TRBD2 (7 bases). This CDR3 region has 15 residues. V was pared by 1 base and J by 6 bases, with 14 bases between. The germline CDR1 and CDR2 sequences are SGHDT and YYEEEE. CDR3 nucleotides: TGTGCCAGCAGCTTGAGGTGGGGGGGCCTCAATGAGCAGTTCTTC. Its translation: CASSLRWGGLNEQFF. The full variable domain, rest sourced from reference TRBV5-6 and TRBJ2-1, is DAGVTQSPTHLIKTRGQQVTLRCSPKSGHDTVSWYQQALGQGPQFIFQYYEEEERQRGNFPDRFSGHQFPNYSSELNVNALLLGDSALYLCASSLRWGGLNEQFFGPGTRLTVL.

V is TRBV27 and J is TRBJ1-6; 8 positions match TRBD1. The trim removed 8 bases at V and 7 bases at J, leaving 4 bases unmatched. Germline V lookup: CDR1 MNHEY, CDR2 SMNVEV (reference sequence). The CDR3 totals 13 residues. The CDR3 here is CASSGGRNSPLHF. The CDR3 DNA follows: TGTGCCAGCTCAGGGGGCAGGAATTCACCCCTCCACTTT.

CDR3 region: CASSLIGGANTGELFF. DNA of the CDR3: TGTGCCAGCAGCTTAATTGGCGGGGCGAACACCGGGGAGCTGTTTTTT. This chain connects TRBV7-3 to TRBJ2-2, with D possibly being TRBD2 (6 bases). V was clipped by 1 base and J by 0 bases, with 9 bases between them. The CDR3 length is 16 residues. The germline V gene has CDR1 SGHTA and CDR2 FQGTGA.

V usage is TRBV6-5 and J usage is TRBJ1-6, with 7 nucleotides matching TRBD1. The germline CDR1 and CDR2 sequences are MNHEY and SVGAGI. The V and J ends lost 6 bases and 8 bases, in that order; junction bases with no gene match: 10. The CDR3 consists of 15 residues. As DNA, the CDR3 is TGTGCCAGCAGCCCTACGGGACAGACGTATTCACCCCTCCACTTT. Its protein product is CASSPTGQTYSPLHF.

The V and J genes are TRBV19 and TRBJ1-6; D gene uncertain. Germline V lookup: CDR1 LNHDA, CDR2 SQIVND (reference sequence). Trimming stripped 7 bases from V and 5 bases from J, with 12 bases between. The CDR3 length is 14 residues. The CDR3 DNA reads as TGTGCCAGTACGGGAGACATGGATAATTCACCCCTCCACTTT. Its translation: CASTGDMDNSPLHF.

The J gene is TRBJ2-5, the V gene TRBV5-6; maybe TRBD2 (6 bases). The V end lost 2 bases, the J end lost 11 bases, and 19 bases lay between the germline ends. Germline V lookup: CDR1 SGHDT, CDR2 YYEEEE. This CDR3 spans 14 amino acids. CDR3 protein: CASSFTREVKEQYF. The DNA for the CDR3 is TGTGCCAGCAGCTTTACCAGGGAGGTAAAGGAGCAGTACTTC. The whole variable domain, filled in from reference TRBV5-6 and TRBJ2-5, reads DAGVTQSPTHLIKTRGQQVTLRCSPKSGHDTVSWYQQALGQGPQFIFQYYEEEERQRGNFPDRFSGHQFPNYSSELNVNALLLGDSALYLCASSFTREVKEQYFGPGTRLLVL.